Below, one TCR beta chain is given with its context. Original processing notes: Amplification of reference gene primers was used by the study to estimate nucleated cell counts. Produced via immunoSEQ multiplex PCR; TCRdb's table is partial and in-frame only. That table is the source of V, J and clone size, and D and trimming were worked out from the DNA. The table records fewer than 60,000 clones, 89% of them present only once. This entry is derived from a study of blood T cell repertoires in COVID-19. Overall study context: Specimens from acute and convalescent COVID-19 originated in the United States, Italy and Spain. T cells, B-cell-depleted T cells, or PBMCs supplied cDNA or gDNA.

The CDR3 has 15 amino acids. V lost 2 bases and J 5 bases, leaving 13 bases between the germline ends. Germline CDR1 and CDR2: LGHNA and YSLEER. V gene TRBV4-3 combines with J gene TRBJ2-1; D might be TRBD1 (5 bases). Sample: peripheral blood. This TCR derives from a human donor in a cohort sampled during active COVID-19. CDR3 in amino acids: CASSQRLGPHNEQFF. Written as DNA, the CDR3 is TGCGCCAGCAGCCAAAGGCTGGGGCCCCACAATGAGCAGTTCTTC.